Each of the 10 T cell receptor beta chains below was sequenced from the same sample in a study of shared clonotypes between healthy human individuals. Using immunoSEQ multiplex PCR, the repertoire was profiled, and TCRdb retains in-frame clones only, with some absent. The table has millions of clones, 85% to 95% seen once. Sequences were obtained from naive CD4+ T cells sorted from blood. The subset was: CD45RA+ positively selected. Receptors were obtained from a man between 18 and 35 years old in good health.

As DNA, the CDR3 is TGTGCCAGTAGTCTTATAGCGGGGGGCCGGGCAGATACGCAGTATTTT. Translation: CASSLIAGGRADTQYF. The J gene is TRBJ2-3, the V gene TRBV19, with 10 bases aligning to TRBD2. Germline lookup yields CDR1 LNHDA and CDR2 SQIVND (reference sequence). The CDR3 is 16 residues long. Trimming removed 5 bases from V and 4 bases from J; junction bases left unmatched: 9.

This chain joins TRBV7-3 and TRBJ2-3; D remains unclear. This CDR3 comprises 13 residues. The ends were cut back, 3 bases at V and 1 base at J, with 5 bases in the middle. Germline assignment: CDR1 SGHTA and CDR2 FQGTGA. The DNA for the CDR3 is TGTGCCAGCAGCTTCGACGGCACAGATACGCAGTATTTT. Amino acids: CASSFDGTDTQYF.

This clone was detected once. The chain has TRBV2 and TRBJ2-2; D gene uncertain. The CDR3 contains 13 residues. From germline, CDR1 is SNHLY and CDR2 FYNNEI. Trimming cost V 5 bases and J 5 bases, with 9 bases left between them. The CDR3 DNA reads TGTGCCAGCAGTTCAGACACTACCGGGGAGCTGTTTTTT. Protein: CASSSDTTGELFF.

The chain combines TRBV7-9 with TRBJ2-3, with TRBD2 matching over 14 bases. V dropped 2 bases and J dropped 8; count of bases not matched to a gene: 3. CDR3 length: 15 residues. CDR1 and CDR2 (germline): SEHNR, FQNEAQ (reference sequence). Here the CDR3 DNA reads TGTGCCAGCAGCTTACTCGGACTAGCGGGGGGTACGCAGTATTTT. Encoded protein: CASSLLGLAGGTQYF.

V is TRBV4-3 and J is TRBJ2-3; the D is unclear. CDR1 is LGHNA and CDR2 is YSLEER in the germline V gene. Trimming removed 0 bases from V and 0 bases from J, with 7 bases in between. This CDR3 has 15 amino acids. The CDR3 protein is CASSQEALSTDTQYF. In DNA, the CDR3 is TGCGCCAGCAGCCAAGAAGCCCTGAGCACAGATACGCAGTATTTT.

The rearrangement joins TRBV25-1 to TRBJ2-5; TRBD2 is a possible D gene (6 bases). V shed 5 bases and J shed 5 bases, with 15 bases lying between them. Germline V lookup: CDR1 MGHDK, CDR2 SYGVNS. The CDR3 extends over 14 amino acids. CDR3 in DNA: TGTGCCAGCAGTACCCCAGGGAGGTGGGAGACCCAGTACTTC. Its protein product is CASSTPGRWETQYF.

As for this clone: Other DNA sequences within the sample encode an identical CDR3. The CDR3 DNA sequence: TGTGCCAGCAGCTTACAAGGCGGAGATACGCAGTATTTT. Translated, it gives CASSLQGGDTQYF. The chain links TRBV7-2 to TRBJ2-3; D remains unclear. CDR1 is SGHTA, CDR2 FQGNSA, per germline. The CDR3 consists of 13 residues. V gave up 2 bases and J gave up 5 bases, with 8 bases separating them.

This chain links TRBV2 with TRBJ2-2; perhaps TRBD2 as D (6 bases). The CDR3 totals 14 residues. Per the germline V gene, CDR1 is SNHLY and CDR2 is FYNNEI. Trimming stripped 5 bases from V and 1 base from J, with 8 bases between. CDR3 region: CASSRTKNTGELFF. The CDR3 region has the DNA TGTGCCAGCAGTAGGACTAAGAACACCGGGGAGCTGTTTTTT.

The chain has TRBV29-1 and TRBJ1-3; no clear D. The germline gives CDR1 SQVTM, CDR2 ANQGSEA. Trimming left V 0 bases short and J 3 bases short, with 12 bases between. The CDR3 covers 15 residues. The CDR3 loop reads CSVEEVPASGNTIYF. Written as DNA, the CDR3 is TGCAGCGTTGAAGAAGTTCCAGCTAGTGGAAACACCATATATTTT. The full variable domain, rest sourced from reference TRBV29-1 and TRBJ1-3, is SAVISQKPSRDICQRGTSLTIQCQVDSQVTMMFWYRQQPGQSLTLIATANQGSEATYESGFVIDKFPISRPNLTFSTLTVSNMSPEDSSIYLCSVEEVPASGNTIYFGEGSWLTVV.

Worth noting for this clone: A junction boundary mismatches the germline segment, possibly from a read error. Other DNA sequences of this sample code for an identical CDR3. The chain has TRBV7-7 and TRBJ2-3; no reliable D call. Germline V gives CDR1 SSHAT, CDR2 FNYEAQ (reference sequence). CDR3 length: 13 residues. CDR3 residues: CASSLVGTDTQYF. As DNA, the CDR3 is TGTGCTAGCAGCTTAGTTGGCACAGATACGCAGTATTTT.